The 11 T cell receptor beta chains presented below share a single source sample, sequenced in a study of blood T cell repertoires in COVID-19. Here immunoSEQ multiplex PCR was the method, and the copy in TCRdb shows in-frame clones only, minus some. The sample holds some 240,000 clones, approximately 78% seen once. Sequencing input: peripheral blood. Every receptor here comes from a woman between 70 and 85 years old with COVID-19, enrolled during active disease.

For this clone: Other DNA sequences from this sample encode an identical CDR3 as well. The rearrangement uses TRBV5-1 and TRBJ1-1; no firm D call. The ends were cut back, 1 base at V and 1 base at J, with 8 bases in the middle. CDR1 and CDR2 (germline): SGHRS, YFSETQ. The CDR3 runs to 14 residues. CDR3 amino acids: CASSLSSGNTEAFF. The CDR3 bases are TGCGCCAGCAGCTTGTCCTCCGGGAACACTGAAGCTTTCTTT. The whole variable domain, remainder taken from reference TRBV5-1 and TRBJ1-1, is KAGVTQTPRYLIKTRGQQVTLSCSPISGHRSVSWYQQTPGQGLQFLFEYFSETQRNKGNFPGRFSGRQFSNSRSEMNVSTLELGDSALYLCASSLSSGNTEAFFGQGTRLTVV.

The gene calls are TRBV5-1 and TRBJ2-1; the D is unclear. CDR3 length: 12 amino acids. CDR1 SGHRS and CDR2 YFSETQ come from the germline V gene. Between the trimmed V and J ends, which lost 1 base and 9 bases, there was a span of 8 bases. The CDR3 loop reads CASSLIYGEQFF. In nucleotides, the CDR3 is TGCGCCAGCAGCTTGATTTACGGTGAGCAGTTCTTC.

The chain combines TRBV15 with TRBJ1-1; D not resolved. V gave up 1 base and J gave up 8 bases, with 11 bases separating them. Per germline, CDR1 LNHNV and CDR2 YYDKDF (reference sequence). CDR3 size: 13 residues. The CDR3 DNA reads TGTGCCACCAGCAGAGTAATAGGCAGGGAAGCTTTCTTT. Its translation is CATSRVIGREAFF.

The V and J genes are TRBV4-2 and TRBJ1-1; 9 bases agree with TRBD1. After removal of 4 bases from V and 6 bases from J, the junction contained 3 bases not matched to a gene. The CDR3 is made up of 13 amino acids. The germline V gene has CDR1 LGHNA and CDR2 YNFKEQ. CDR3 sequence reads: CASSRTGAPEAFF. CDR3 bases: TGTGCCAGCAGCCGGACAGGGGCCCCTGAAGCTTTCTTT.

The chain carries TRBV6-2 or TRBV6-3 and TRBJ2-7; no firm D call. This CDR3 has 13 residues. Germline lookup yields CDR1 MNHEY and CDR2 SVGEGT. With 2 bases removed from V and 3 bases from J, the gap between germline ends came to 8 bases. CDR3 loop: CASSYGPGYEQYF. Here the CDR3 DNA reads TGTGCCAGCAGTTACGGCCCGGGCTACGAGCAGTACTTC.

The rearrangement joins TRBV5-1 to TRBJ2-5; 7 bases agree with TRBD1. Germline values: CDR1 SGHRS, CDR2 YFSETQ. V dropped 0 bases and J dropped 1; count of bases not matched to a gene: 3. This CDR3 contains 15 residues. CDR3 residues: CASSLVPGGQETQYF. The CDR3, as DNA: TGCGCCAGCAGCTTGGTTCCAGGGGGCCAAGAGACCCAGTACTTC.

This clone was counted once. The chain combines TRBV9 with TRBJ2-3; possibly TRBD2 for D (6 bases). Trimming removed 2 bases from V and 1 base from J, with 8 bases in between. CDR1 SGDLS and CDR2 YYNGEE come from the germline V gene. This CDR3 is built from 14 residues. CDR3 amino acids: CASSVSSGTDTQYF. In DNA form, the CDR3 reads TGTGCCAGCAGCGTTTCTAGCGGCACAGATACGCAGTATTTT.

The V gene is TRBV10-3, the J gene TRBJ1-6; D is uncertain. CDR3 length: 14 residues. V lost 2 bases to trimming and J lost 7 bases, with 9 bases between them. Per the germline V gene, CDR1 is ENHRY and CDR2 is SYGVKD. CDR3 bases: TGTGCCATCAGTGAGACAAATTACAATTCACCCCTCCACTTT. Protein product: CAISETNYNSPLHF.

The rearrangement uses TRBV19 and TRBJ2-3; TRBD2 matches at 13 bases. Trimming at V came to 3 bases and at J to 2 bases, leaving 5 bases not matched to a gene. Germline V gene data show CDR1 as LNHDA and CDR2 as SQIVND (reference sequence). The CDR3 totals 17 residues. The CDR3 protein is CASSIPGLAGPTDTQYF. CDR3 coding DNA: TGTGCCAGTAGTATCCCGGGACTAGCGGGACCCACAGATACGCAGTATTTT.

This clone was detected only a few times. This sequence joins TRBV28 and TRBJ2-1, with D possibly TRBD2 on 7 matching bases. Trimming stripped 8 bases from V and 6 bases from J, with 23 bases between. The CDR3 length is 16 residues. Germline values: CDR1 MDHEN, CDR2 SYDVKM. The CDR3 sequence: CASWGAGAGESNEQFF. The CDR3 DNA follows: TGTGCCAGCTGGGGGGCCGGGGCGGGAGAATCCAATGAGCAGTTCTTC.

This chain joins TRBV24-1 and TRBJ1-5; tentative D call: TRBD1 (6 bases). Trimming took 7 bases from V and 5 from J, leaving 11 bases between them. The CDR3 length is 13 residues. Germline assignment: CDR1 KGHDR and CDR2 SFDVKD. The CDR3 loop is CATSQDSYQPQHF. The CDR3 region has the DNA TGTGCCACCAGCCAGGACAGTTATCAGCCCCAGCATTTT.